This T cell receptor beta chain originates from a study of blood T cell repertoires in COVID-19. Study-wide context: Sources were T cells, B-cell-depleted T cells, or PBMCs; the material itself was cDNA or gDNA.

Original data processing: Counts of nucleated cells, estimated from reference gene primer amplification, were obtained. TCRdb's table, derived via immunoSEQ multiplex PCR, lists solely in-frame clones and lacks some. D and trimming come from the DNA, and the V and J calls and clone size come from that table. This table has approximately 14,000 clones, just under 90% appearing once. This clone was counted once. The CDR3 extends over 12 amino acids. The V end was cut by 4 bases, the J end by 4 bases, with 8 bases between. Per the germline V gene, CDR1 is SGHNT and CDR2 is YYREEE (reference sequence). The TCR sequence derives from a human donor in a cohort sampled during active COVID-19. The rearrangement links TRBV5-4 to TRBJ1-2; tentatively, D is TRBD1 (5 bases). The sequenced sample was peripheral blood. The CDR3 loop is CASSVDTYGYTF. In nucleotides, the CDR3 is TGTGCCAGCAGCGTGGACACCTATGGCTACACCTTC.